This record concerns one T cell receptor (beta chain) sequence. This sample was taken from a study of vaccination and CD4 T cells after COVID-19. TCRdb independently ran MiXCR on the PCR reads; one entry per CDR3 protein. The repertoire has tens of thousands of distinct CDR3 sequences, around 50% of them found once; the top ten carry roughly 5%. With 5 bases removed from V and 4 bases from J, the gap between germline ends came to 21 bases. The V gene's germline CDR1 is MDHEN and CDR2 SYDVKM. This CDR3 is 16 amino acids long. Indicated time point: late sampling 161 to 241 days after vaccination in a few convalescent patients.

The receptor was derived from a human donor who had recovered from COVID-19. The chain uses TRBV28 and TRBJ2-7; D possibly corresponds to TRBD2 (7 bases). This material consisted of CD4+ T cells from blood, taken about 7 months after SARS-CoV-2 vaccination. As DNA, the CDR3 is TGTGCCAGCAGTGACCCGAGGGGGGGGAGGGGTTACGAGCAGTACTTC. This codes for CASSDPRGGRGYEQYF.